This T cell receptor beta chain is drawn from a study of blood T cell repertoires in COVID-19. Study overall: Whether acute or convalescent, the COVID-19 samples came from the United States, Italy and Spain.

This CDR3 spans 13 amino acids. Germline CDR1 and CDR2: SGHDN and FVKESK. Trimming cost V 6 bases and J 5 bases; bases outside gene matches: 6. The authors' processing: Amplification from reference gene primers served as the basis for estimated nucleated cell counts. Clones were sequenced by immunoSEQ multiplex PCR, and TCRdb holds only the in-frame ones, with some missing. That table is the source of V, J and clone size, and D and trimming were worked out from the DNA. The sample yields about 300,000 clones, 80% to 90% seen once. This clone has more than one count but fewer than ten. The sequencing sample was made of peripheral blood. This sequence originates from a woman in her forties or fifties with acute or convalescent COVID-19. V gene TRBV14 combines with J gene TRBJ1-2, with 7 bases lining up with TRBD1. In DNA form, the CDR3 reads TGTGCCAGCAGGAAGGGGACAGCATATGGCTACACCTTC. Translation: CASRKGTAYGYTF.